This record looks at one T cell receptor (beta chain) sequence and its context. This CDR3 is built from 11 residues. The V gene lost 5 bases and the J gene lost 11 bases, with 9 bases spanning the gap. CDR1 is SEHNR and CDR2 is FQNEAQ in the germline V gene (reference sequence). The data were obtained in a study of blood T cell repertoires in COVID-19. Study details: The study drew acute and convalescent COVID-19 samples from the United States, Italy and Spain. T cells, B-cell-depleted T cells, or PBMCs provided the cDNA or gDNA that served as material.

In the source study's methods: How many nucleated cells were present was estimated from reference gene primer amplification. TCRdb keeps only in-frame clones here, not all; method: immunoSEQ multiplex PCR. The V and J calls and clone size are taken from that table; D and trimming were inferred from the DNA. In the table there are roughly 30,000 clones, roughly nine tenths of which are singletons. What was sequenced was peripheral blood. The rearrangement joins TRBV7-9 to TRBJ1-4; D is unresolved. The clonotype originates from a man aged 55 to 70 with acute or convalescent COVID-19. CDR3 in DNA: TGTGCCAGCAGCCCTCGGGAGAAACTGTTTTTT. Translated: CASSPREKLFF.